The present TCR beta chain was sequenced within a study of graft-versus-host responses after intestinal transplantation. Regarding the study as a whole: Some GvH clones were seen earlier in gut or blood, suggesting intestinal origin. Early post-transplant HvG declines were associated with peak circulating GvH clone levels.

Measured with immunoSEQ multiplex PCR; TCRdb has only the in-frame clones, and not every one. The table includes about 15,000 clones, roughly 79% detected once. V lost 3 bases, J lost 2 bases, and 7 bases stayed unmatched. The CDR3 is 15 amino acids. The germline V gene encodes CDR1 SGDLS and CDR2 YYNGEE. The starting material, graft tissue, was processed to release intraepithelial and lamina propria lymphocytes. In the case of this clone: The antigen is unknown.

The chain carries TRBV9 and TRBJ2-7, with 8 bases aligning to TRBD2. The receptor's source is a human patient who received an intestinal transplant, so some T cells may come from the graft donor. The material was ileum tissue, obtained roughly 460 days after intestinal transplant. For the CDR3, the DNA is TGTGCCAGCAGCGAGTTAGCGGGGACAACCTACGAGCAGTACTTC. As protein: CASSELAGTTYEQYF.